This is a list of T cell receptor beta chains from one sample in a study of T cell changes during pregnancy in multiple sclerosis. Method: immunoSEQ multiplex PCR; TCRdb's copy keeps in-frame clones and lacks some. The table lists tens of thousands of clones, about 90% of them singletons. Source: CD4+ T cells from peripheral blood mononuclear cells, taken in the third trimester of pregnancy. These receptors came from a female donor in good health, enrolled as a control in a pregnancy study. CDR3s include the opening cysteine and the closing phenylalanine or tryptophan. A D gene is named only where the DNA matches it firmly. Size tells how often a clone was seen (once, few, many) or the class of an expanded clone, and some rows leave it out.

v_call	clone_size	d_call	j_call	cdr3_nt	cdr3_aa
TRBV7-2	NA	NA	TRBJ2-2	TGTGCCAGCAGCCTACAGAGCCAGAACACCGGGGAGCTGTTTTTT	CASSLQSQNTGELFF
TRBV11-2	NA	TRBD1	TRBJ1-1	TGTGCCAGCAGGCCCTTGAGACAGGGGAACACTGAAGCTTTCTTT	CASRPLRQGNTEAFF
TRBV7-3	NA	TRBD2	TRBJ2-3	TGTGCCAGCAGCTTAGGGGGGGGTGCAGATACGCAGTATTTT	CASSLGGGADTQYF
TRBV28	NA	TRBD1	TRBJ1-5	TGTGCCAGCAGTCTCCTCCCTCCGACAGGGGATCAGCCCCAGCATTTT	CASSLLPPTGDQPQHF
TRBV6-5	NA	NA	TRBJ2-1	TGTGCCAGCAGCAATCGGAGGGATTACAATGAGCAGTTCTTC	CASSNRRDYNEQFF
TRBV6-6	NA	NA	TRBJ1-1	TGTGCCAGCAGTTACGCGTCGAACACTGAAGCTTTCTTT	CASSYASNTEAFF
TRBV19	NA	TRBD2	TRBJ2-2	TGTGCCAGTAATACCCCCGGGGGGGACACCGGGGAGCTGTTTTTT	CASNTPGGDTGELFF
TRBV6-1	NA	NA	TRBJ1-5	TGTGCCAGCAGTGAAGCGCGGATCAGCCCCCAGCATTTT	CASSEARISPQHF
TRBV7-6	NA	TRBD2	TRBJ2-5	TGTGCCAGCAGCTTAGGAAGCGGGAGAGGTGGGGAGACCCAGTACTTC	CASSLGSGRGGETQYF
TRBV7-2	once	NA	TRBJ2-1	TGTGCCAGCAGCTTAATTGTTCCCCCGGACAATGAGCAGTTCTTC	CASSLIVPPDNEQFF
TRBV19	NA	TRBD2	TRBJ2-3	TGTGCCAGTAGACCGCGGGGGGGACCCACAGATACGCAGTATTTT	CASRPRGGPTDTQYF
TRBV2	few	TRBD2	TRBJ2-7	TGTGCCAGCAGGGGTACTAGCGGGAGTGGCGAGCAGTACTTC	CASRGTSGSGEQYF
TRBV15	NA	TRBD2	TRBJ2-1	TGTGCCACCAGCAGGACGTTGAGCGGGAGTAATAATGAGCAGTTCTTC	CATSRTLSGSNNEQFF
TRBV6-1	NA	NA	TRBJ2-7	TGTGCCAGCAGTGAAGGTTTCGGGGGATCCTACGAGCAGTACTTC	CASSEGFGGSYEQYF
TRBV6-1	NA	TRBD1	TRBJ2-7	TGTGCCAGCAGCCCCGAAACAGGGGTGGCCTACGAGCAGTACTTC	CASSPETGVAYEQYF
TRBV4-1	NA	TRBD2	TRBJ2-7	TGCGCCAGCAGCCGGACTAGCGGGGTATACGAGCAGTACTTC	CASSRTSGVYEQYF
TRBV5-1	NA	TRBD2	TRBJ2-1	TGCGCCAGCAGCTTATGGACTAGCGGGAGTAATGAGCAGTTCTTC	CASSLWTSGSNEQFF
TRBV29-1	NA	TRBD1	TRBJ2-2	TGCAGCGTCCGACAGGGGCCGAACACCGGGGAGCTGTTTTTT	CSVRQGPNTGELFF
TRBV4-3	NA	NA	TRBJ2-7	TGCGCCAGCAGCCAAGATACCCCAGGGGTATACCCACCCTACGAGCAGTACTTC	CASSQDTPGVYPPYEQYF
TRBV6-1	NA	TRBD1	TRBJ1-6	TGTGCCAGCAGGACAGGGCCCTCCTATAATTCACCCCTCCACTTT	CASRTGPSYNSPLHF
TRBV5-1	NA	TRBD1	TRBJ1-1	TGCGCCAGCAGCCGACCGGGACAGACGAACACTGAAGCTTTCTTT	CASSRPGQTNTEAFF
TRBV18	NA	TRBD1	TRBJ1-5	TGTGCCAGCTCACCGAAACAGGGGAATCAGCCCCAGCATTTT	CASSPKQGNQPQHF
TRBV5-1	NA	NA	TRBJ1-6	TGCGCCAGCAGCGGAGGCGGGGGATTAATTAATTCACCCCTCCACTTT	CASSGGGGLINSPLHF
TRBV7-9	NA	TRBD2	TRBJ2-1	TGTGCCAGCAGACGGACTAGCGGGGGGGCCGATGAGCAGTTCTTC	CASRRTSGGADEQFF
TRBV27	NA	NA	TRBJ1-2	TGTGCCAGCAGAATTTCATCGGCCCCGGGTGGCTACACCTTC	CASRISSAPGGYTF
TRBV30	NA	NA	TRBJ1-2	TGTGCCTGGAGCGCTGTCCTAGACGGTCGCTTC	CAWSAVLDGRF
TRBV18	NA	NA	TRBJ2-2	TGTGCCAGCTCACCCGCAGCGACCGGGGAGCTGTTTTTT	CASSPAATGELFF
TRBV7-8	NA	NA	TRBJ1-1	TGTGCCAGCAGCTTAGGTATTGACTGGGGCATGAACACTGAAGCTTTCTTT	CASSLGIDWGMNTEAFF
TRBV6-5	NA	TRBD1	TRBJ1-2	TGTGCCGTGAGAGGGGGCAGTACTAACTATGGCTACACCTTC	CAVRGGSTNYGYTF
TRBV12-5	NA	NA	TRBJ1-1	TGTGCTAGTGGGGAAGGGGTAAACACTGAAGCTTTCTTT	CASGEGVNTEAFF
TRBV6-1	NA	TRBD1	TRBJ1-5	TGTGCCAGCAGTGTTCAGGACAGGTCATATCAGCCCCAGCATTTT	CASSVQDRSYQPQHF
TRBV29-1	NA	TRBD1	TRBJ1-2	TGCAGCGTTGAAGCCCCGGGACAGATCTATGGCTACACCTTC	CSVEAPGQIYGYTF
TRBV4-3	NA	NA	TRBJ1-1	TGCGCCAGCAGCCAAGATCTTGAGCAGGGAAGGGTGGCTTTCTTT	CASSQDLEQGRVAFF
TRBV15	once	TRBD1	TRBJ2-4	TGTGCCACCAGCTTTACCGGGACAGGGGGTAGGGTTCAGTACTTC	CATSFTGTGGRVQYF
TRBV5-1	NA	NA	TRBJ2-6	TGCGCCAGCAGCTTGGGGTGGGGCAGCTTAATCTCTGGGGCCAACGTCCTGACTTTC	CASSLGWGSLISGANVLTF
TRBV18	NA	NA	TRBJ1-2	TGTGCCAGCTCACCAGACCCTGACAGCTCCTATGGCTACACCTTC	CASSPDPDSSYGYTF
TRBV5-8	NA	NA	TRBJ2-6	TGTGCCAGCAGCTTACACCCATCCACCTCTGGGGCCAACGTCCTGACTTTC	CASSLHPSTSGANVLTF
TRBV19	NA	TRBD1	TRBJ1-2	TGTGCCAGTAGTCTTGGGACAGGGATCTATGGCTACACCTTC	CASSLGTGIYGYTF
TRBV4-1	NA	NA	TRBJ2-7	TGCGCCAGCAGCAACCACCCCCAGGGGAGGGCCTACGAGCAGTACTTC	CASSNHPQGRAYEQYF
TRBV28	NA	NA	TRBJ1-5	TGTGCCAGCAGTACCAGTCAGCCCCAGCATTTT	CASSTSQPQHF
TRBV6-5	NA	TRBD2	TRBJ2-3	TGTGCCAGCACCGGGGGGACGGATACGCAGTATTTT	CASTGGTDTQYF